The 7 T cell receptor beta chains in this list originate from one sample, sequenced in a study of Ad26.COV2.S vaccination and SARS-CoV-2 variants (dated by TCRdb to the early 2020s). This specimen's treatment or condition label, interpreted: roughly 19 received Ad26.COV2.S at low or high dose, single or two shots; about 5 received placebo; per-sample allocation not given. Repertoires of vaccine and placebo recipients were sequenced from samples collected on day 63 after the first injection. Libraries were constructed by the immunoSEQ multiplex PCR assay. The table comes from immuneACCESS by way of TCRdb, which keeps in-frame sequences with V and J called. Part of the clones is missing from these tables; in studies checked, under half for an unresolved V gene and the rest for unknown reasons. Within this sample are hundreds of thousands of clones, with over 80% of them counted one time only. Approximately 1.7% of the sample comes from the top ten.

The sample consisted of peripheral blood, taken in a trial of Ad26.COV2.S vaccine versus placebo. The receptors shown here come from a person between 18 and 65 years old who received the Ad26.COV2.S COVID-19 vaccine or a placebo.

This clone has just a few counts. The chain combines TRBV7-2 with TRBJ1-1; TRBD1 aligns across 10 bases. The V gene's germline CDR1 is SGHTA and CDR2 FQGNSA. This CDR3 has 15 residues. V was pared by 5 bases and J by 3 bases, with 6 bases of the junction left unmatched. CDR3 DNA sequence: TGTGCCAGCAGCCCTCGGACAGGGGGGTACACTGAAGCTTTCTTT. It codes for CASSPRTGGYTEAFF.

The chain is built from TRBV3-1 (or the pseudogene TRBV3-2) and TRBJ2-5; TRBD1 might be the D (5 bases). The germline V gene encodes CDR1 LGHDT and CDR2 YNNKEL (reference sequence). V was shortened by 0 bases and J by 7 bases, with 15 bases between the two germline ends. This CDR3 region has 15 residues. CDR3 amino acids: CASSQDSNYRGTQYF. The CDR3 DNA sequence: TGTGCCAGCAGCCAAGATTCGAATTATAGGGGGACCCAGTACTTC.

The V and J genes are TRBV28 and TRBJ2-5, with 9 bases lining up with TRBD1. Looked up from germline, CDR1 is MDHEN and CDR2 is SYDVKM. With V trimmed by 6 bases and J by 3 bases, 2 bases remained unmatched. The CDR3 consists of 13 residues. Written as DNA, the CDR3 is TGTGCCAGCAGAGGGACAGGGAAAGAGACCCAGTACTTC. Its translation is CASRGTGKETQYF.

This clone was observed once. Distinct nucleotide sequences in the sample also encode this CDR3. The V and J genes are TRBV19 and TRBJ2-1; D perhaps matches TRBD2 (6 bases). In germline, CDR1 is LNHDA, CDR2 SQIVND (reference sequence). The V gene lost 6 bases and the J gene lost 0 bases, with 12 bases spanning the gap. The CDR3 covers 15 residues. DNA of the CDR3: TGTGCCAGTAGCCCCGGGGGTAGCTCCTACAATGAGCAGTTCTTC. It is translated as CASSPGGSSYNEQFF.

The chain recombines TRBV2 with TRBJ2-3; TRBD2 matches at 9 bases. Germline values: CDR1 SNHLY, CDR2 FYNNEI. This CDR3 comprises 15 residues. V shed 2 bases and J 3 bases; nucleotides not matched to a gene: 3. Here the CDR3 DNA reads TGTGCCAGCAGTGAATCCAGCGGGGGGACAGATACGCAGTATTTT. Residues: CASSESSGGTDTQYF.

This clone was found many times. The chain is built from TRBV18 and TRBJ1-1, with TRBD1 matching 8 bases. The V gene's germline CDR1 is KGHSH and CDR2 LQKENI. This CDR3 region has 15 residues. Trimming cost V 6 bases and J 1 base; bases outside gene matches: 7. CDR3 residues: CASSSQGARNTEAFF. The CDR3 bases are TGTGCCAGCTCGTCCCAGGGGGCGAGGAACACTGAAGCTTTCTTT.

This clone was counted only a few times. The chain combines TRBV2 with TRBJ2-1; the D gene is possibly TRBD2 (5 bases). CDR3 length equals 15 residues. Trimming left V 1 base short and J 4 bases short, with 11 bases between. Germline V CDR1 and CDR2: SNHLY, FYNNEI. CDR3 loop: CASSEEGLSYNEQFF. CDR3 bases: TGTGCCAGCAGTGAAGAAGGACTTTCATACAATGAGCAGTTCTTC.